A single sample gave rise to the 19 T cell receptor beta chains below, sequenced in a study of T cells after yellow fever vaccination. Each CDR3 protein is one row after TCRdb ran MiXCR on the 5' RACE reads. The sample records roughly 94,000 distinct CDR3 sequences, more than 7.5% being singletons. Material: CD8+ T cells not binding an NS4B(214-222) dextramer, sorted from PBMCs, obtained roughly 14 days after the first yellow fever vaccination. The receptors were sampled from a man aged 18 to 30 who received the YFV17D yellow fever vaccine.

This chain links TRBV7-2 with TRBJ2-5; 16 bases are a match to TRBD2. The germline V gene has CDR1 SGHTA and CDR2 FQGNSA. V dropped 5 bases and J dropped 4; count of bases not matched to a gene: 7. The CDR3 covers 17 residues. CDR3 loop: CASSLGLAGGRGETQYF. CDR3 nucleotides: TGTGCCAGCAGCCTGGGACTAGCGGGGGGGCGGGGAGAGACCCAGTACTTC.

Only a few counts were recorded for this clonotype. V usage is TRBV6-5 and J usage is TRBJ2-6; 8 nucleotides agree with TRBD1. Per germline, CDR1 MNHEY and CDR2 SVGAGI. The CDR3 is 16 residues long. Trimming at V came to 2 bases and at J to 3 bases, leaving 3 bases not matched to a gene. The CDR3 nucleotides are TGTGCCAGCAGTTACGCGGACAGGGTTGGGGCCAACGTCCTGACTTTC. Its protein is CASSYADRVGANVLTF.

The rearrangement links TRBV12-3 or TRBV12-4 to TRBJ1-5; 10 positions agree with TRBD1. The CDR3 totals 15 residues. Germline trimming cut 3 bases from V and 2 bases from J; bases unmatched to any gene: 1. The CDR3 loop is CASSFGTGGNQPQHF. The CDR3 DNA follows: TGTGCCAGCAGTTTCGGGACAGGGGGCAATCAGCCCCAGCATTTT.

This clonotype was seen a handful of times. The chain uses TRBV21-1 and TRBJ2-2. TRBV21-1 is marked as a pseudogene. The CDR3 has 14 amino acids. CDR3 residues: CASSNLQNTGELFF. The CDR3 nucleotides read TGTGCCAGCAGCAACCTACAGAACACCGGGGAGCTGTTTTTT.

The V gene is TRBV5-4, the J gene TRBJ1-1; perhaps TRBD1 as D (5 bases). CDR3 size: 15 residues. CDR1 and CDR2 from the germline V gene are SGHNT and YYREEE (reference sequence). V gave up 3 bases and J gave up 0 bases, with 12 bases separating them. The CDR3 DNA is TGTGCCAGCAGCTCCGACAGACTCATGAACACTGAAGCTTTCTTT. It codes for CASSSDRLMNTEAFF.

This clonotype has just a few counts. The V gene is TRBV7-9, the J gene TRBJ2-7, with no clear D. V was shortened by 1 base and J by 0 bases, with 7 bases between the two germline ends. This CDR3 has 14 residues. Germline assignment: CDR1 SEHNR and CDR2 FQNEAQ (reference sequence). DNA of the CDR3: TGTGCCAGCAGCTTAGGCATAGACTCCTACGAGCAGTACTTC. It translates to CASSLGIDSYEQYF. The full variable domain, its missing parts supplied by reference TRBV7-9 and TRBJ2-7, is DTGVSQNPRHKITKRGQNVTFRCDPISEHNRLYWYRQTLGQGPEFLTYFQNEAQLEKSRLLSDRFSAERPKGSFSTLEIQRTEQGDSAMYLCASSLGIDSYEQYFGPGTRLTVT.

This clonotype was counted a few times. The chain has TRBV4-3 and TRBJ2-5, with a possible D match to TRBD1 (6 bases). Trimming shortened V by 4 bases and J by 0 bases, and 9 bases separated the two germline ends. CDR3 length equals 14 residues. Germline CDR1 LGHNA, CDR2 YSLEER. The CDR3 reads CASSPRDNQETQYF. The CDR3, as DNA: TGCGCCAGCAGCCCCCGGGACAACCAAGAGACCCAGTACTTC.

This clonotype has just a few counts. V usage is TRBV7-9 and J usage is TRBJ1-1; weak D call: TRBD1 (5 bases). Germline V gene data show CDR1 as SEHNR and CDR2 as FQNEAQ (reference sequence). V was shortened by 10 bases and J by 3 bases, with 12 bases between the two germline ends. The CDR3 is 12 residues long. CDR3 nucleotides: TGTGCCACCCAAGCGGGGGACACTGAAGCTTTCTTT. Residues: CATQAGDTEAFF.

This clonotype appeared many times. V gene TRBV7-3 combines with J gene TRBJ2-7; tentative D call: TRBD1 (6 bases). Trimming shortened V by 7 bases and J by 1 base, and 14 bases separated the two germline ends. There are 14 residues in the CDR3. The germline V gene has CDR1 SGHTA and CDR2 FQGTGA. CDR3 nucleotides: TGTGCCAGCACCCCCCCAGACAGGTCCTACGAGCAGTACTTC. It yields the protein CASTPPDRSYEQYF.

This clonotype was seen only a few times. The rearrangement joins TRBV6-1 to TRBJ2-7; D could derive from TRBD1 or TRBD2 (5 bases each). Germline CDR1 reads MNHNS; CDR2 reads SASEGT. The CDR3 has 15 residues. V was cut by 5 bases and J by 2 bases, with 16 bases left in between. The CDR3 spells CASSPQGPLPYEQYV. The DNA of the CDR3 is TGTGCCAGCAGTCCGCAGGGACCGCTGCCCTACGAGCAGTACGTC.

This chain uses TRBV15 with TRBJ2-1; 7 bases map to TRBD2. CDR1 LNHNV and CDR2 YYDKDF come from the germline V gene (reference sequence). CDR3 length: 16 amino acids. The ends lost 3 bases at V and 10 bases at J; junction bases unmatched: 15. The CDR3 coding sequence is TGTGCCACCAGCAGTGATCGGGGGGACTCCCCCAGGGAGCAGTTCTTC. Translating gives CATSSDRGDSPREQFF.

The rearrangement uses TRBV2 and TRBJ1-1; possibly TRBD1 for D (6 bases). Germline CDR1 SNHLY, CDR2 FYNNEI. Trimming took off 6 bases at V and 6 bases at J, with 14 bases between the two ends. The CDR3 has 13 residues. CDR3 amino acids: CASSQDSTPEAFF. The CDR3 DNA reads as TGTGCCAGCAGCCAGGACAGCACCCCTGAAGCTTTCTTT.

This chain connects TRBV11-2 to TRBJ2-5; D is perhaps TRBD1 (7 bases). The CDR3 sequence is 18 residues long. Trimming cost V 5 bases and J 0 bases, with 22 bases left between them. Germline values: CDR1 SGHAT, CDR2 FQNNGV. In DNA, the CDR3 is TGTGCCAGCAGCCCAGGCCAGGGGGGTGAGGGGAACCAAGAGACCCAGTACTTC. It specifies CASSPGQGGEGNQETQYF.

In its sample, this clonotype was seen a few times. The CDR3 spells CASSQRTGGRFYEQYV. The CDR3 DNA sequence: TGCGCCAGCAGCCAACGGACAGGCGGGCGGTTTTACGAGCAGTACGTC. This rearrangement joins TRBV4-1 to TRBJ2-7, with 7 nucleotides matching TRBD1. V shed 2 bases and J 4 bases; nucleotides not matched to a gene: 11. Germline V gene data show CDR1 as MGHRA and CDR2 as YSYEKL. This CDR3 contains 16 residues.

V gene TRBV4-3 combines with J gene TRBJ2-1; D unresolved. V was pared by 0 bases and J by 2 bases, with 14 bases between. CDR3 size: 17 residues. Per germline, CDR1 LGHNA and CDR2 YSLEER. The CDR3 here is CASSQEGRLETYNEQFF. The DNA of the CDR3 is TGCGCCAGCAGCCAAGAGGGTCGGCTAGAGACCTACAATGAGCAGTTCTTC.

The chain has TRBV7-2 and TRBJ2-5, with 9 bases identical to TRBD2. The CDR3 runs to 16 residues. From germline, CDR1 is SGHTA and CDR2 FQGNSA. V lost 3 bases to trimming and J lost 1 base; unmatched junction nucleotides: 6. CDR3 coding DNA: TGTGCCAGCAGCTTCGGGCTAGCGGGGTTCCAAGAGACCCAGTACTTC. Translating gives CASSFGLAGFQETQYF.

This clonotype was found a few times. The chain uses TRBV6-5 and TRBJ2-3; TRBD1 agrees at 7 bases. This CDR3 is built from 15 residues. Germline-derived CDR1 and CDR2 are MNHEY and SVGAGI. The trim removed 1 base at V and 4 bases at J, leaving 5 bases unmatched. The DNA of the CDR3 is TGTGCCAGCAGTTACTTCACAGGGGCATCAGATACGCAGTATTTT. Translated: CASSYFTGASDTQYF.

The CDR3 loop is CASSQDNGSSYEQYF. The CDR3 DNA sequence: TGCGCCAGCAGCCAAGATAACGGCAGCTCCTACGAGCAGTACTTC. This sequence joins TRBV4-1 and TRBJ2-7; D remains unclear. The CDR3 length is 15 residues. V was trimmed by 0 bases and J by 0 bases, leaving 9 bases between them. Germline CDR1 reads MGHRA; CDR2 reads YSYEKL.

In DNA form, the CDR3 reads TGCAGCGTTGGGGGAGATACGCAGTATTTT. Its protein is CSVGGDTQYF. This chain links TRBV29-1 with TRBJ2-3; D gene uncertain. Trimming took off 4 bases at V and 5 bases at J, with 4 bases between the two ends. Germline CDR1 reads SQVTM; CDR2 reads ANQGSEA. CDR3 length: 10 amino acids.